The 27 T cell receptor beta chains below come from one sample, sequenced in a study of cytomegalovirus exposure and HLA in healthy donors. Both 60 Vbeta primers and 13 Jbeta primers went into the PCR. TCRdb's table, derived via immunoSEQ multiplex PCR, lists solely in-frame clones and lacks some. This table holds over 90,000 clones, approximately 85% found once. The specimen was PBMCs. Every receptor here comes from a man in his forties in good health and CMV-seropositive.

As regards this clone: A read error may account for a junction end that differs from germline. The chain joins TRBV6-1 to TRBJ1-1; 8 nucleotides match TRBD1. This CDR3 is 14 amino acids long. Germline V gives CDR1 MNHNS, CDR2 SASEGT. DNA for the CDR3: TGTGCCAGCAGTGGACAGGGGTTGAAGACTGAAGCTTTCTTT. This encodes CASSGQGLKTEAFF.

This clone was seen a single time. V usage is TRBV7-9 and J usage is TRBJ1-3; D remains unclear. Looked up from germline, CDR1 is SEHNR and CDR2 is FQNEAQ (reference sequence). The CDR3 totals 17 residues. V dropped 4 bases and J dropped 1 base, with 17 bases sitting between them. This CDR3 reads CASSYIPEGRSGNTIYF. CDR3 DNA sequence: TGTGCCAGCAGCTACATCCCGGAAGGGAGGTCTGGAAACACCATATATTTT. Full variable domain (outside the CDR3, taken from reference TRBV7-9 and TRBJ1-3): DTGVSQNPRHKITKRGQNVTFRCDPISEHNRLYWYRQTLGQGPEFLTYFQNEAQLEKSRLLSDRFSAERPKGSFSTLEIQRTEQGDSAMYLCASSYIPEGRSGNTIYFGEGSWLTVV.

The chain links TRBV11-2 to TRBJ2-5, with TRBD2 matching 8 bases. The CDR3 is 17 amino acids. Germline CDR1 and CDR2: SGHAT and FQNNGV. The V gene end was trimmed by 6 bases and the J gene end by 0 bases; junction bases not matched to a gene: 12. CDR3 amino acids: CASRRPGLGGYQETQYF. Written as DNA, the CDR3 is TGTGCCAGCAGACGGCCGGGACTAGGAGGGTACCAAGAGACCCAGTACTTC.

The chain employs TRBV30 and TRBJ2-7, with a weak D call TRBD1 (5 bases). The germline V gene encodes CDR1 GTSNPN and CDR2 SVGIG (reference sequence). This CDR3 is 11 amino acids long. The V end was cut by 1 base, the J end by 10 bases, with 11 bases between. The CDR3 sequence is CAWSDAGSQYF. CDR3 bases: TGTGCCTGGAGTGACGCAGGGTCCCAGTACTTC. The whole variable domain, remainder taken from reference TRBV30 and TRBJ2-7, is SQTIHQWPATLVQPVGSPLSLECTVEGTSNPNLYWYRQAAGRGLQLLFYSVGIGQISSEVPQNLSASRPQDRQFILSSKKLLLSDSGFYLCAWSDAGSQYFGPGTRLTVT.

The DNA for the CDR3 is TGTGCCAGCTCAAGCGGGGGGACCATGAACACTGAAGCTTTCTTT. Protein sequence: CASSSGGTMNTEAFF. The rearrangement links TRBV18 to TRBJ1-1; perhaps TRBD1 as D (5 bases). The CDR3 sequence is 15 residues long. The germline V and J ends were trimmed by 5 bases and 0 bases, with 13 bases remaining between them. Per the germline V gene, CDR1 is KGHSH and CDR2 is LQKENI.

The chain joins TRBV28 to TRBJ2-7, with D possibly matching TRBD2 (5 bases). CDR3 length: 14 amino acids. V gave up 4 bases and J gave up 4 bases, with 14 bases separating them. Germline CDR1 MDHEN, CDR2 SYDVKM. The CDR3 loop is CASSSPGYVYEQYF. The CDR3 DNA is TGTGCCAGCAGTTCCCCGGGGTACGTGTACGAGCAGTACTTC.

This chain links TRBV19 with TRBJ1-1; 7 bases are shared with TRBD1. CDR1 LNHDA and CDR2 SQIVND come from the germline V gene (reference sequence). Trimming removed 3 bases from V and 2 bases from J; junction bases left unmatched: 9. The CDR3 runs to 16 residues. The CDR3 sequence is CASSIEDREINTEAFF. The CDR3 nucleotides are TGTGCCAGTAGTATCGAAGACAGGGAAATTAACACTGAAGCTTTCTTT.

The rearrangement links TRBV6-6 to TRBJ1-2, with 9 positions matching TRBD1. CDR1 is MNHNY, CDR2 SVGAGI, per germline (reference sequence). The CDR3 loop spans 13 amino acids. V lost 7 bases and J lost 5; bases outside the gene matches: 5. This CDR3 is CASNRDRDYGYTF. CDR3 bases: TGTGCCAGCAACCGGGACAGGGATTATGGCTACACCTTC.

The rearrangement uses TRBV7-2 and TRBJ2-5; D unresolved. V was cut by 0 bases and J by 5 bases, with 4 bases left in between. The CDR3 consists of 12 residues. Germline V gene lookup returns CDR1 SGHTA and CDR2 FQGNSA. As DNA, the CDR3 is TGTGCCAGCAGCTTAGCACGGGAGACCCAGTACTTC. Protein product: CASSLARETQYF.

The chain recombines TRBV2 with TRBJ1-1; a possible D gene is TRBD1 (5 bases). Germline assignment: CDR1 SNHLY and CDR2 FYNNEI. The CDR3 loop spans 12 amino acids. V gave up 6 bases and J gave up 5 bases, with 10 bases separating them. The CDR3 sequence: CASSPGGTEAFF. The CDR3, as DNA: TGTGCCAGCAGCCCCGGGGGGACTGAAGCTTTCTTT.

V usage is TRBV9 and J usage is TRBJ2-7; D is perhaps TRBD1 (6 bases). Trimming stripped 1 base from V and 2 bases from J, with 13 bases between. The CDR3 totals 15 residues. The V gene's germline CDR1 is SGDLS and CDR2 YYNGEE. CDR3 DNA: TGTGCCAGCAGCGTATCTATGGGGGCGACCTACGAGCAGTACTTC. This translates into CASSVSMGATYEQYF.

This clone occurred a few times. V and J are TRBV5-5 and TRBJ2-2, with 9 bases that match TRBD1. The germline V gene encodes CDR1 SGHKS and CDR2 YYEKEE (reference sequence). This CDR3 comprises 17 residues. After removal of 1 base from V and 0 bases from J, the junction contained 4 bases not matched to a gene. CDR3: CASSLTGQGTNTGELFF. CDR3 in DNA: TGTGCCAGCAGCTTGACGGGACAGGGCACGAACACCGGGGAGCTGTTTTTT.

This clone turned up a few times. The chain joins TRBV2 to TRBJ2-4, with D maybe TRBD1 (5 bases). Looked up from germline, CDR1 is SNHLY and CDR2 is FYNNEI. The CDR3 runs 14 residues. Trimming took 7 bases from V and 8 from J, leaving 18 bases between them. The DNA for the CDR3 is TGTGCCAGCACCGAAGGGCCCCGACAGTACATTCAGTACTTC. Protein: CASTEGPRQYIQYF.

The CDR3 reads CASSRGGKGAEAFF. CDR3 nucleotide sequence: TGTGCCAGCTCACGGGGGGGGAAGGGAGCTGAAGCTTTCTTT. This sequence joins TRBV18 and TRBJ1-1; TRBD1 might be the D (5 bases). V shed 4 bases and J shed 6 bases, with 15 bases lying between them. There are 14 residues in the CDR3. Germline V CDR1 and CDR2: KGHSH, LQKENI. Full variable domain (remainder filled in from reference TRBV18 and TRBJ1-1): NAGVMQNPRHLVRRRGQEARLRCSPMKGHSHVYWYRQLPEEGLKFMVYLQKENIIDESGMPKERFSAEFPKEGPSILRIQQVVRGDSAAYFCASSRGGKGAEAFFGQGTRLTVV.

The gene calls are TRBV7-2 and TRBJ1-2; 7 bases align to TRBD1. This CDR3 contains 14 residues. Losses at the gene ends were 0 bases for V and 7 bases for J; bases not matched to a gene: 5. Germline V gene sequence: CDR1 SGHTA, CDR2 FQGNSA. CDR3 in DNA: TGTGCCAGCAGCTTAGCGCGGACAGGAGGTGGCTACACCTTC. Translated: CASSLARTGGGYTF. Looking up the rest from reference TRBV7-2 and TRBJ1-2 gives the full variable domain: GAGVSQSPSNKVTEKGKDVELRCDPISGHTALYWYRQSLGQGLEFLIYFQGNSAPDKSGLPSDRFSAERTGGSVSTLTIQRTQQEDSAVYLCASSLARTGGGYTFGSGTRLTVV.

This clone was detected a few times. The J gene is TRBJ2-6, the V gene TRBV5-1; D might be TRBD2 (6 bases). CDR3 length: 16 residues. The germline V and J ends were trimmed by 4 bases and 0 bases, with 11 bases remaining between them. Germline CDR1 SGHRS, CDR2 YFSETQ. The DNA for the CDR3 is TGCGCCAGCAGCCAGCGGGCGGCCTCTGGGGCCAACGTCCTGACTTTC. Translating gives CASSQRAASGANVLTF. Full variable domain (rest looked up from reference TRBV5-1 and TRBJ2-6): KAGVTQTPRYLIKTRGQQVTLSCSPISGHRSVSWYQQTPGQGLQFLFEYFSETQRNKGNFPGRFSGRQFSNSRSEMNVSTLELGDSALYLCASSQRAASGANVLTFGAGSRLTVL.

The chain joins TRBV2 to TRBJ1-2; TRBD1 is a possible D gene (6 bases). Between the trimmed V and J ends, which lost 0 bases and 3 bases, there was a span of 17 bases. From germline, CDR1 is SNHLY and CDR2 FYNNEI. The CDR3 extends over 17 amino acids. This chain's CDR3 is CASSEAGGGGWDYGYTF. CDR3 DNA: TGTGCCAGCAGTGAAGCAGGAGGCGGGGGCTGGGACTATGGCTACACCTTC.

This clone was detected a few times. The gene calls are TRBV27 and TRBJ1-4, with TRBD1 matching 9 bases. Trimming cost V 5 bases and J 8 bases; bases outside gene matches: 12. The CDR3 length is 16 residues. Per the germline V gene, CDR1 is MNHEY and CDR2 is SMNVEV (reference sequence). CDR3: CASSTPTGGTREKLFF. The CDR3 DNA reads as TGTGCCAGCAGTACCCCGACAGGGGGAACTCGCGAAAAACTGTTTTTT.

The chain joins TRBV7-9 to TRBJ1-5; no clear D gene. CDR1 and CDR2 from the germline V gene are SEHNR and FQNEAQ (reference sequence). Between the trimmed V and J ends, which lost 8 bases and 3 bases, there was a span of 11 bases. The CDR3 spans 13 residues. In nucleotides, the CDR3 is TGTGCCAGCTCTGGGCCGCTCAATCAGCCCCAGCATTTT. It encodes CASSGPLNQPQHF.

Written as DNA, the CDR3 is TGTGCCAGCAGGTCTAGCGGGAGCACGCAGTATTTT. Protein sequence: CASRSSGSTQYF. The chain uses TRBV14 and TRBJ2-3, with 10 nucleotides matching TRBD2. The CDR3 has 12 residues. V dropped 6 bases and J dropped 9; count of bases not matched to a gene: 3. Germline CDR1 and CDR2: SGHDN and FVKESK.

The chain links TRBV10-2 to TRBJ2-3, with D perhaps TRBD2 (5 bases). CDR3 length: 12 residues. Trimming removed 8 bases from V and 4 bases from J, with 10 bases in between. Per germline, CDR1 WSHSY and CDR2 SAAADI. In nucleotides, the CDR3 is TGCGCCAGCCGGGAAGTTGCAGATACGCAGTATTTT. Amino acids: CASREVADTQYF.

The chain couples TRBV9 to TRBJ1-6; tentative D call: TRBD1 (5 bases). Germline V gene data show CDR1 as SGDLS and CDR2 as YYNGEE. The germline V and J ends were trimmed by 1 base and 3 bases, with 8 bases remaining between them. The CDR3 runs 15 residues. The CDR3 sequence is CASSVQGNYNSPLHF. The DNA for the CDR3 is TGTGCCAGCAGCGTACAGGGAAACTATAATTCACCCCTCCACTTT.

The V and J genes are TRBV9 and TRBJ2-1; 9 bases are shared with TRBD2. This CDR3 is built from 16 residues. The V gene's germline CDR1 is SGDLS and CDR2 YYNGEE. J gave up 3 bases and V 2 bases, and 6 bases lay outside the gene matches. The CDR3 spells CASSVRGTSIYNEQFF. For the CDR3, the DNA is TGTGCCAGCAGCGTCCGCGGGACTAGCATCTACAATGAGCAGTTCTTC.

V gene TRBV20-1 combines with J gene TRBJ2-1, with 8 positions matching TRBD2. After removal of 7 bases from V and 10 bases from J, the junction contained 6 bases not matched to a gene. From germline, CDR1 is DFQATT and CDR2 SNEGSKA (reference sequence). The CDR3 length is 11 residues. DNA of the CDR3: TGCAGTGGCGGCGGGGGGAGGGAGCAGTTCTTC. It specifies CSGGGGREQFF.

This rearrangement joins TRBV4-1 to TRBJ2-1; 11 bases match TRBD2. J lost 6 bases, V lost 4 bases, and 14 bases had no gene match. The CDR3 extends over 18 amino acids. In germline, CDR1 is MGHRA, CDR2 YSYEKL. The CDR3 is CASSLQGLAAMGGNEQFF. CDR3 sequence (DNA): TGCGCCAGCAGCCTTCAGGGACTAGCGGCAATGGGAGGCAATGAGCAGTTCTTC.

This chain connects TRBV23-1 to TRBJ2-7; D is ambiguous. TRBV23-1 is labeled an ORF, and its function is uncertain. The CDR3 loop spans 11 amino acids. Trimming removed 7 bases at V and 0 bases at J, with 4 bases between. The CDR3 loop is CASTTSYEQYF. CDR3 DNA: TGCGCCAGCACTACCTCCTACGAGCAGTACTTC.

The genes are TRBV2 and TRBJ2-7, with TRBD1 matching over 8 bases. The CDR3 has 15 residues. The junction had 5 bases not matched to a gene; V was cut back by 4 bases and J by 0 bases. The germline V gene encodes CDR1 SNHLY and CDR2 FYNNEI. The CDR3 spells CASSVDRVSSYEQYF. CDR3 coding DNA: TGTGCCAGCAGTGTGGACAGGGTCAGCTCCTACGAGCAGTACTTC.